This T cell receptor beta chain was captured in a study of T-cell reconstitution after alpha-beta-depleted transplantation in children. Unique molecular identifiers tagged the TCRbeta library. TCRdb ran MiXCR on the PCR reads and lists one entry per CDR3 protein. The data contain around 400,000 distinct CDR3 sequences, roughly a tenth of them seen just once; the ten biggest clones take up roughly 6%. V lost 4 bases to trimming and J lost 8 bases; unmatched junction nucleotides: 18. The CDR3 spans 18 residues. Germline CDR1 SQVTM, CDR2 ANQGSEA. The chain has TRBV29-1 and TRBJ2-4; 12 bases are shared with TRBD1. Sequences were derived from PBMCs from the stem cell graft donor, sampled from the stem cell graft. This TCR was sampled from a human donor who donated a stem cell graft to a child with acute myeloid leukemia. The CDR3 is CSVVGVPGQGADWDIQYF. DNA for the CDR3: TGCAGCGTTGTAGGTGTTCCGGGACAGGGGGCGGATTGGGACATTCAGTACTTC.